This TCR beta chain was captured in a study of blood T cell repertoires in COVID-19. Turning to the study itself: Acute-phase and convalescent COVID-19 samples originated in the United States, Italy and Spain. The analysed material was cDNA or gDNA that came from T cells, B-cell-depleted T cells, or PBMCs.

Method: immunoSEQ multiplex PCR; TCRdb's copy keeps in-frame clones and lacks some. There are 150,000 or so clones in the sample; roughly nine tenths occur only once, and roughly 13% lies in the top ten. The CDR3 is made up of 15 amino acids. The V and J ends lost 3 bases and 4 bases respectively, with 13 bases between them. Per the germline V gene, CDR1 is LGHNA and CDR2 is YNFKEQ. Seattle patients were enrolled during active infection and followed longitudinally. The sequence derives from a man younger than 35 with COVID-19, enrolled during active disease. The sequenced sample was peripheral blood. V usage is TRBV4-2 and J usage is TRBJ1-3; maybe TRBD1 (5 bases). CDR3 nucleotides: TGTGCCAGCAGCCACCGTACGGGGGTCGGAAACACCATATATTTT. Translated, it gives CASSHRTGVGNTIYF.